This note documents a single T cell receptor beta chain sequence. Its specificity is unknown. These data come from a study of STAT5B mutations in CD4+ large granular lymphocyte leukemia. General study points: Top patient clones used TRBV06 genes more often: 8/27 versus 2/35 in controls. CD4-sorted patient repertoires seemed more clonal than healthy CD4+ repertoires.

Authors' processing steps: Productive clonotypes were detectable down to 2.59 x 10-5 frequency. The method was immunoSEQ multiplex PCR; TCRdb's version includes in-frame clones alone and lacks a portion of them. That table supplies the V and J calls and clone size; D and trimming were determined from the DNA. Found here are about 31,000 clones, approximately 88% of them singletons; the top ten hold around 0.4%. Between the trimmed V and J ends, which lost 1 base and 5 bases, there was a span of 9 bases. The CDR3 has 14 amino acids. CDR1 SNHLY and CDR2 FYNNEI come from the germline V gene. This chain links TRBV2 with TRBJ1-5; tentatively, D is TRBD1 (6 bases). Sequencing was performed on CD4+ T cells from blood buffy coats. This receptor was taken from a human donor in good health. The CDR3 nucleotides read TGTGCCAGCAGTGAAGGCTCAGGGGATCAGCCCCAGCATTTT. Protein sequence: CASSEGSGDQPQHF. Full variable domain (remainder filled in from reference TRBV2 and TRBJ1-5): EPEVTQTPSHQVTQMGQEVILRCVPISNHLYFYWYRQILGQKVEFLVSFYNNEISEKSEIFDDQFSVERPDGSNFTLKIRSTKLEDSAMYFCASSEGSGDQPQHFGDGTRLSIL.